A single sample is the source of the 7 T cell receptor beta chains below, sequenced in a study of early T cells in non-severe SARS-CoV-2 infection. MiXCR was run by TCRdb on the 5' RACE reads, yielding one entry per CDR3 protein. Here the sample spans 84,000 or so distinct CDR3 sequences, 13% to 15% being singletons. Sequenced: whole blood. These receptor sequences come from an adult who was a healthcare worker with PCR-confirmed SARS-CoV-2 infection or an uninfected control (not recorded which).

This clonotype was seen only a few times. The V gene is TRBV6-2 or TRBV6-3, the J gene TRBJ1-5; D remains ambiguous. V gave up 4 bases and J gave up 4 bases, with 11 bases separating them. The CDR3 length is 14 residues. The germline V gene encodes CDR1 MNHEY and CDR2 SVGEGT. The CDR3 is CASSSHQRNQPQHF. CDR3 coding DNA: TGTGCCAGCAGTTCCCATCAAAGGAATCAGCCCCAGCATTTT.

Only a few counts were recorded for this clonotype. The V gene is TRBV5-1, the J gene TRBJ2-7, with 11 bases that match TRBD1. Germline loops: CDR1 SGHRS, CDR2 YFSETQ. There are 14 residues in the CDR3. V gave up 4 bases and J gave up 5 bases; unmatched junction bases: 5. DNA for the CDR3: TGCGCCAGCAGCCCAGGGACAGGGGGGAACGAGCAGTACTTC. It yields the protein CASSPGTGGNEQYF.

In this sample, this clonotype turned up many times. The chain links TRBV7-2 to TRBJ2-1; tentatively, D is TRBD2 (5 bases). Germline CDR1 and CDR2: SGHTA and FQGNSA. The CDR3 length is 15 residues. Trimming took off 3 bases at V and 0 bases at J, with 9 bases between the two ends. CDR3 residues: CASSLSGGSYNEQFF. DNA for the CDR3: TGTGCCAGCAGCTTGAGCGGCGGCTCCTACAATGAGCAGTTCTTC.

The chain combines TRBV6-5 with TRBJ1-1; D may be TRBD1 (6 bases). The germline V gene has CDR1 MNHEY and CDR2 SVGAGI. This CDR3 is built from 15 residues. V lost 2 bases and J lost 7, with 17 bases in between. CDR3 residues: CASSYDAREGGEAFF. The DNA for the CDR3 is TGTGCCAGCAGTTACGATGCCCGGGAGGGGGGTGAAGCTTTCTTT.

This clonotype is labeled as medium-sized (0.01 to 0.1%). The chain is built from TRBV7-2 and TRBJ2-1; TRBD1 is a possible D gene (6 bases). The V gene's germline CDR1 is SGHTA and CDR2 FQGNSA. CDR3 size: 15 residues. Trimming took 2 bases from V and 10 from J, leaving 18 bases between them. The CDR3 bases are TGTGCCAGCAGCTTACTTGTAACCAGGGGCATCGAGCAGTTCTTC. This encodes CASSLLVTRGIEQFF.

This chain links TRBV10-3 with TRBJ2-7; tentative D call: TRBD2 (6 bases). V was pared by 4 bases and J by 6 bases, with 13 bases between. The germline V gene encodes CDR1 ENHRY and CDR2 SYGVKD. The CDR3 runs to 13 residues. CDR3 nucleotides: TGTGCCATCAGTGGTCGGCCGGGGGTCGAGCAGTACTTC. Translated, it gives CAISGRPGVEQYF.

J is TRBJ2-3 and V is TRBV28; D is unclear. V was clipped by 6 bases and J by 2 bases, with 6 bases between them. The CDR3 runs 12 residues. Germline CDR1 and CDR2: MDHEN and SYDVKM. CDR3 in amino acids: CASSPTTDTQYF. The CDR3 DNA reads TGTGCCAGCAGCCCCACCACAGATACGCAGTATTTT.